This T cell receptor beta chain was observed in a study of cytomegalovirus exposure and HLA in healthy donors. Turning to the study itself: Unique TCR beta sequences numbering about 100 million came from around 180 million T cells in an earlier analysis. Whole-study findings and limits: With further analysis later on, most CMV-associated TCR beta chains appeared HLA-restricted. In vitro assays verified that three CMV-associated chains recognized CMV antigens specifically.

PCR involved 60 Vbeta and 13 Jbeta primers. The data were produced by immunoSEQ multiplex PCR, yet TCRdb's version contains in-frame clones alone and is incomplete. Among some 110,000 clones listed, 76% were seen once. Comments on this clone: The antigen remains undetermined.

The receptor comes from a man in his forties in good health and CMV-seropositive. The sample was PBMCs.

DNA of the CDR3: TGTGCCAGCAGTTATGGGAATGCGGGCTACGAGCAGTACTTC. The encoded protein is CASSYGNAGYEQYF. This chain joins TRBV6-5 and TRBJ2-7; TRBD2 is a possible D gene (5 bases). The CDR3 contains 14 residues. Germline V gene sequence: CDR1 MNHEY, CDR2 SVGAGI. Trimming pared 3 bases from V and 3 bases from J, leaving 12 bases between.